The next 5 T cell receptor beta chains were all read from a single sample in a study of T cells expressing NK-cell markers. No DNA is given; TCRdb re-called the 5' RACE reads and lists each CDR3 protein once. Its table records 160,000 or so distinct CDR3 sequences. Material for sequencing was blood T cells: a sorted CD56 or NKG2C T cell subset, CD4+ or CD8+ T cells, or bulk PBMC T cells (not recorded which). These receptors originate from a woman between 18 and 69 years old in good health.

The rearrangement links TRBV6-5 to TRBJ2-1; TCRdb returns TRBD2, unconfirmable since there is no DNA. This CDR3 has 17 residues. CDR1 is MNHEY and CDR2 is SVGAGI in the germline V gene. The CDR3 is CASSHGTSDRSYNEQFF.

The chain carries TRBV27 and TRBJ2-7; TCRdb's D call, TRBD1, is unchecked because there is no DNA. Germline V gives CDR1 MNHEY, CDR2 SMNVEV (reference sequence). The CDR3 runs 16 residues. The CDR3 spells CASSFIADREPYEQYF.

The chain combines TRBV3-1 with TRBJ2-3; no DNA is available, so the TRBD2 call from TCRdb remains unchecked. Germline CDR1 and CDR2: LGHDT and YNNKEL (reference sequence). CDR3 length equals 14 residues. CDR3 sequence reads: CASSQDWSGRAQYF.

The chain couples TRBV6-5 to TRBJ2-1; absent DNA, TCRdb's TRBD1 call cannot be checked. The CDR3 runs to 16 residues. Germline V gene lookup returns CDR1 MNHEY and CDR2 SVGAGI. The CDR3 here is CASSYVRGVSYNEQFF.

CDR3 in amino acids: CASSLWGFGNTIYF. This chain uses TRBV12-3 or TRBV12-4 with TRBJ1-3. The CDR3 consists of 14 residues.